This T cell receptor (beta chain) was captured in a study of T-cell reconstitution after alpha-beta-depleted transplantation in children. This clonotype was seen a few times. Its antigen is not known. Broader study findings: The origin of high day-60 TCRbeta diversity in some patients lay in surviving recipient T cells and thymic progenitors. Several hundred rapidly expanded clones from non-depleted graft cells reportedly supplied alpha-beta T cells about two months post-transplant. At the one-year point after transplant, T-cell counts and TCRbeta diversity were found to come mostly from T cells that had been newly produced.

Unique molecular identifiers were used to barcode this TCRbeta library. TCRdb re-called the PCR reads with MiXCR, one entry per CDR3 protein. The sample yields about 540,000 distinct CDR3 sequences, roughly 30% seen once. The CDR3 consists of 16 residues. The germline V gene has CDR1 SGHTA and CDR2 FQGTGA. Trimming took 4 bases from V and 4 from J, leaving 14 bases between them. Sample: PBMCs, taken before TCRalphabeta/CD19-depleted stem cell transplant. This clonotype was sampled from a boy under three years old with Wiskott-Aldrich syndrome, due to receive a stem cell transplant. The rearrangement links TRBV7-3 to TRBJ2-6; no firm D call. CDR3 loop: CASSSAPGRGANVLTF. CDR3 sequence (DNA): TGTGCCAGCAGCTCAGCCCCTGGACGGGGGGCCAACGTCCTGACTTTC.